These 14 T cell receptor beta chains share one sample of origin, sequenced in a study of CD8 T cells in Susac syndrome. About 0.45 to 1 ug RNA was reverse transcribed with random hexamers. TCRdb re-called the immunoSEQ multiplex PCR reads through MiXCR, storing one row per CDR3 protein. The sample includes about 140,000 distinct CDR3 sequences, just under 95% seen only once; the top ten take 0.13% to 0.15%. Sequencing was carried out using CD4+ T cells from PBMCs. These receptors originate from a human donor with Susac syndrome.

The chain couples TRBV20-1 to TRBJ2-5, with TRBD1 matching over 9 bases. V was clipped by 5 bases and J by 5 bases; unmatched bases: 12. The CDR3 totals 15 residues. Germline V gene lookup returns CDR1 DFQATT and CDR2 SNEGSKA (reference sequence). CDR3 sequence (DNA): TGCAGTGCTCACTCACAGGGGGCGAATTCTGAGACCCAGTACTTC. Translating gives CSAHSQGANSETQYF.

Here the CDR3 DNA reads TGCAGCGTTGAGGGGAGACAGGGGGAATCCTACAATGAGCAGTTCTTC. Residues: CSVEGRQGESYNEQFF. The chain has TRBV29-1 and TRBJ2-1; 9 positions match TRBD1. Germline trimming cut 3 bases from V and 1 base from J; bases unmatched to any gene: 7. The V gene's germline CDR1 is SQVTM and CDR2 ANQGSEA. There are 16 residues in the CDR3.

CDR3 coding DNA: TGTGCCAGCAGCTTAGAGCGCTCGCGGGACCACTCCTACGAGCAGTACTTC. Amino acid sequence: CASSLERSRDHSYEQYF. The chain has TRBV7-9 and TRBJ2-7; D might be TRBD2 (6 bases). There are 17 residues in the CDR3. V was pared by 1 base and J by 0 bases, with 16 bases between. CDR1 is SEHNR, CDR2 FQNEAQ, per germline (reference sequence).

This sequence joins TRBV2 and TRBJ1-5, with 8 nucleotides matching TRBD1. Germline loops: CDR1 SNHLY, CDR2 FYNNEI. Unmatched junction bases numbered 7, after V lost 5 bases and J lost 7 bases. This CDR3 has 14 residues. The DNA for the CDR3 is TGTGCCAGCAGTCGGGACAGGCAAGGACAGCCCCAGCATTTT. Amino acid sequence: CASSRDRQGQPQHF.

The chain has TRBV12-3 or TRBV12-4 and TRBJ2-3; D is possibly TRBD2 (6 bases). The CDR3 has 15 residues. Trimming cost V 7 bases and J 1 base, with 15 bases left between them. The CDR3 protein is CASTLGLSGTDTQYF. The CDR3 bases are TGTGCCAGCACTTTGGGACTTAGTGGCACAGATACGCAGTATTTT.

The chain couples TRBV7-8 to TRBJ1-6; 9 positions match TRBD1. The CDR3 totals 17 residues. Germline V gene sequence: CDR1 SGHVS, CDR2 FQNEAQ. With 3 bases clipped from V and 3 bases from J, the junction kept 6 bases outside the gene matches. The CDR3, as DNA: TGTGCCAGCAGCTTGGGACAGGGTCGCCTCTATAATTCACCCCTCCACTTT. This encodes CASSLGQGRLYNSPLHF. Using reference TRBV7-8 and TRBJ1-6 for the parts outside the CDR3, the full variable domain is GAGVSQSPRYKVAKRGQDVALRCDPISGHVSLFWYQQALGQGPEFLTYFQNEAQLDKSGLPSDRFFAERPEGSVSTLKIQRTQQEDSAVYLCASSLGQGRLYNSPLHFGNGTRLTVT.

V is TRBV9 and J is TRBJ1-4; maybe TRBD1 (6 bases). The ends were cut back, 4 bases at V and 8 bases at J, with 18 bases in the middle. The germline CDR1 and CDR2 sequences are SGDLS and YYNGEE. This CDR3 is built from 15 residues. The CDR3 spells CASSTTGSFREKLFF. The CDR3 coding sequence is TGTGCCAGCAGCACGACAGGTTCCTTTCGAGAAAAACTGTTTTTT.

The chain employs TRBV6-6 and TRBJ2-2, with 8 bases that match TRBD1. The CDR3 is made up of 16 amino acids. J was trimmed by 2 bases and V by 4 bases; bases with no gene match: 6. Germline V CDR1 and CDR2: MNHNY, SVGAGI (reference sequence). CDR3 bases: TGTGCCAGCAGTTCAGGACAGGGCGTAAACACCGGGGAGCTGTTTTTT. This translates into CASSSGQGVNTGELFF.

This chain uses TRBV5-1 with TRBJ1-1; no clear D. In germline, CDR1 is SGHRS, CDR2 YFSETQ. The CDR3 sequence is 12 residues long. V was trimmed by 5 bases and J by 6 bases, leaving 11 bases between them. Here the CDR3 reads CASSFLGSEAFF. CDR3 bases: TGCGCCAGCAGTTTCCTGGGCTCTGAAGCTTTCTTT.

In its sample, this clonotype was seen a few times. The rearrangement links TRBV7-9 to TRBJ1-1; D is uncertain. V lost 3 bases and J 1 base, leaving 6 bases between the germline ends. This CDR3 is built from 13 residues. The germline V gene encodes CDR1 SEHNR and CDR2 FQNEAQ (reference sequence). The DNA of the CDR3 is TGTGCCAGCAGCTTCCGGAGGAACACTGAAGCTTTCTTT. Amino acids: CASSFRRNTEAFF.

Written as DNA, the CDR3 is TGTGCCAGCATCCCCGGGGGGGATGGGAACACTGAAGCTTTCTTT. Translation gives CASIPGGDGNTEAFF. V and J are TRBV6-5 and TRBJ1-1; the D gene is possibly TRBD1 (5 bases). This CDR3 has 15 residues. V gave up 7 bases and J gave up 1 base, with 16 bases separating them. Germline loops: CDR1 MNHEY, CDR2 SVGAGI.

The chain employs TRBV7-9 and TRBJ1-1; possible D gene TRBD1, 6 bases. Looked up from germline, CDR1 is SEHNR and CDR2 is FQNEAQ (reference sequence). Trimming shortened V by 4 bases and J by 1 base, and 22 bases separated the two germline ends. There are 18 residues in the CDR3. DNA for the CDR3: TGTGCCAGCAGCTCCCCGAGGGAGCGGGACATCTGGAACACTGAAGCTTTCTTT. It is translated as CASSSPRERDIWNTEAFF.

This chain uses TRBV12-5 with TRBJ2-1, with D perhaps matching TRBD1 (5 bases). The CDR3 length is 20 residues. With 3 bases removed from V and 0 bases from J, the gap between germline ends came to 24 bases. CDR1 is LGHNT, CDR2 FRNRAP, per germline. CDR3 in amino acids: CASGFLPMLTVRVSYNEQFF. The CDR3 coding sequence is TGTGCTAGTGGTTTCCTCCCTATGTTGACAGTTAGGGTCTCCTACAATGAGCAGTTCTTC.

The chain links TRBV2 to TRBJ1-2; TRBD1 matches at 8 bases. V was pared by 4 bases and J by 7 bases, with 8 bases of the junction left unmatched. The CDR3 contains 14 residues. Per germline, CDR1 SNHLY and CDR2 FYNNEI. The CDR3 protein is CASSGTGRSSGYTF. For the CDR3, the DNA is TGTGCCAGCAGTGGGACAGGGCGATCTTCTGGCTACACCTTC.